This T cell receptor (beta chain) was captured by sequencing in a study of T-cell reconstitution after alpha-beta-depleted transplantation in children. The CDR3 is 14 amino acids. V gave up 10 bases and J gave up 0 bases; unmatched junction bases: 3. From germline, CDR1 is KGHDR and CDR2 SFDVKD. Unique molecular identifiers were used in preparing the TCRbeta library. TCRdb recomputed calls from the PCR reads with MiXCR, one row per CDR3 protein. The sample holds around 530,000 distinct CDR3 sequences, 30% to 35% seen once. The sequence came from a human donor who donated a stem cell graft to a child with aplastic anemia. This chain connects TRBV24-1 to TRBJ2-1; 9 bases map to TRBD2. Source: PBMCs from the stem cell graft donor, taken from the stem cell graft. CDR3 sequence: CATSLAGSYNEQFF. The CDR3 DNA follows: TGTGCCACTTCACTAGCGGGCTCCTACAATGAGCAGTTCTTC.